The rows below give T cell receptor beta chains drawn from one sample of a study of OX40 agonist ivuxolimab in advanced cancers. Assay used: immunoSEQ multiplex PCR; TCRdb lists only in-frame clones, some missing. The sample consists of about 70,000 clones, about 91% of them appearing once. This sample comprised CD4+ or CD8+ T cells sorted from blood, obtained in a trial of the OX40 agonist ivuxolimab. These receptors were taken from an adult with an advanced solid tumor such as melanoma, head and neck, liver or kidney cancer. Each CDR3 is given with its conserved first and last residue. The order of the fields is J gene, V gene, CDR3 protein.

j_call: TRBJ1-1
v_call: TRBV18
cdr3_aa: CASSPRTGNTEAFF

j_call: TRBJ1-5
v_call: TRBV18
cdr3_aa: CASSRDRGGNQPQHF

j_call: TRBJ1-2
v_call: TRBV29-1
cdr3_aa: CSVDRDPYGYTF

j_call: TRBJ2-7
v_call: TRBV7-2
cdr3_aa: CASSLGAGGNSNEQYF

j_call: TRBJ1-1
v_call: TRBV4-2
cdr3_aa: CASSQEGGDVFREAFF

j_call: TRBJ2-6
v_call: TRBV19
cdr3_aa: CATRRSGANVLTF

j_call: TRBJ2-1
v_call: TRBV7-2
cdr3_aa: CASSLAQKDEQFF

j_call: TRBJ2-3
v_call: TRBV2
cdr3_aa: CASSKDLLDTQYF

j_call: TRBJ2-2
v_call: TRBV15
cdr3_aa: CATSSDGVGELFF

j_call: TRBJ2-3
v_call: TRBV20-1
cdr3_aa: CSELPRDTQYF

j_call: NA
v_call: TRBV6-1
cdr3_aa: CASSETGDGIQYF

j_call: TRBJ2-5
v_call: TRBV11-2
cdr3_aa: CASSLVQGQETQYF

j_call: TRBJ1-1
v_call: TRBV10-3
cdr3_aa: CAISGQGPMNTEAFF

j_call: TRBJ1-2
v_call: TRBV19
cdr3_aa: CASSQGGYGYTF

j_call: TRBJ2-3
v_call: TRBV9
cdr3_aa: CASSVATGGAGTDTQYF

j_call: TRBJ2-3
v_call: TRBV28
cdr3_aa: CASSSAGAADTQYF

j_call: TRBJ1-5
v_call: TRBV19
cdr3_aa: CASRPQGNGNQPQHF

j_call: TRBJ1-2
v_call: TRBV25-1
cdr3_aa: CASSEFSSGGYTF

j_call: TRBJ2-7
v_call: TRBV4-1
cdr3_aa: CASSQTRTPSYEQYF

j_call: TRBJ1-4
v_call: TRBV7-7
cdr3_aa: CASSIPGTEPTNEKLFF

j_call: TRBJ1-2
v_call: TRBV19
cdr3_aa: CASSMGGGAANYGYTF

j_call: TRBJ2-3
v_call: TRBV6-5
cdr3_aa: CASRPPWSTDTQYF

j_call: TRBJ1-4
v_call: TRBV5-1
cdr3_aa: CASRSGPSTSNEKLFF

j_call: TRBJ2-1
v_call: TRBV19
cdr3_aa: CASSTGQNNEQFF

j_call: TRBJ2-7
v_call: TRBV10-3
cdr3_aa: CAIRGNRGSYEQYF

j_call: TRBJ2-1
v_call: TRBV19
cdr3_aa: CASSIWELAGGGYNEQFF

j_call: TRBJ2-2
v_call: TRBV9
cdr3_aa: CASSVTDRSWAGELFF

j_call: TRBJ1-6
v_call: TRBV6-6
cdr3_aa: CASSIDRNSPLHF

j_call: TRBJ1-1
v_call: TRBV20-1
cdr3_aa: CSARVNTEAFF

j_call: TRBJ2-3
v_call: TRBV28
cdr3_aa: CASSPVDGDTQYF

j_call: TRBJ2-5
v_call: TRBV13
cdr3_aa: CASSFWLAGPQETQYF

j_call: TRBJ2-5
v_call: TRBV28
cdr3_aa: CASSPNGPRETQYF

j_call: TRBJ1-1
v_call: TRBV19
cdr3_aa: CASSIDRVLRGSEAFF

j_call: TRBJ2-3
v_call: TRBV7-9
cdr3_aa: CASSPPTAGSWTDTQYF

j_call: TRBJ1-2
v_call: TRBV28
cdr3_aa: CASFGQGSNYGYTF

j_call: TRBJ2-5
v_call: TRBV28
cdr3_aa: CASRIQGYQETQYF

j_call: TRBJ1-6
v_call: TRBV19
cdr3_aa: CASSMGRVASPLHF